One sample yielded the 5 T cell receptor beta chains listed below, sequenced in a study of blood T cells in healthy people across ages. Combining a sample-barcoded 5' primer with a J-beta primer mix, a second PCR ran for about 7 to 11 cycles. Each CDR3 protein is one row after TCRdb ran MiXCR on the 5' RACE reads. The table has some 1,500,000 distinct CDR3 sequences, approximately 43% seen once. Material for sequencing was blood. These receptors came from a woman aged 18-30 years in good health.

The chain's CDR3 is CASKTRSYGYTF. CDR3 nucleotides: TGTGCCAGCAAAACACGTTCCTATGGCTACACCTTC. This sequence joins TRBV12-3 or TRBV12-4 and TRBJ1-2; D remains unclear. Trimming took off 7 bases at V and 4 bases at J, with 10 bases between the two ends. This CDR3 is 12 amino acids long.

This clonotype was seen a few times. J is TRBJ2-1 and V is TRBV25-1; tentative D call: TRBD2 (5 bases). With 4 bases removed from V and 9 bases from J, the gap between germline ends came to 16 bases. Per germline, CDR1 MGHDK and CDR2 SYGVNS. The CDR3 is made up of 14 amino acids. The CDR3 DNA reads as TGTGCCAGCAGTGCCCTGGGAGTGTTGGGTGAGCAGTTCTTC. Translating gives CASSALGVLGEQFF.

This chain connects TRBV4-1 to TRBJ2-2, with D uncertain. With 1 base removed from V and 5 bases from J, the gap between germline ends came to 8 bases. The CDR3 has 14 amino acids. Germline CDR1 MGHRA, CDR2 YSYEKL. In DNA, the CDR3 is TGCGCCAGCAGCCAAGTCGGTACTACCGGGGAGCTGTTTTTT. It specifies CASSQVGTTGELFF.

A note on this clonotype: One end of the junction fails to match germline, which may point to a read error. The V and J genes are TRBV4-3 and TRBJ2-1, with D possibly matching TRBD2 (6 bases). The CDR3 covers 15 residues. CDR1 LGHNA and CDR2 YSLEER come from the germline V gene. As DNA, the CDR3 is TGCACCAGCAGCCAAACTAGCTGGCTATACAATGAGCAGTTCTTC. Translated: CTSSQTSWLYNEQFF.

This clonotype has only a few counts. The J gene is TRBJ2-1, the V gene TRBV12-3 or TRBV12-4, with D maybe TRBD1 (5 bases). The ends were cut back, 6 bases at V and 8 bases at J, with 14 bases in the middle. This CDR3 is built from 13 residues. CDR3 nucleotides: TGTGCCAGCAGGCAGTTTGGGGCGGATGAGCAGTTCTTC. Translating it yields CASRQFGADEQFF.